Listed below are T cell receptor beta chains from one sample, sequenced in a study of T cell responses to AZD1222 COVID-19 vaccine. TCRdb's copy holds only in-frame clones and misses some; the assay was immunoSEQ multiplex PCR. The sample lists around 60,000 clones, about 90% occurring once. The sample was peripheral blood, taken on day 0 of AZD1222 vaccination. Every receptor here comes from an adult in good health. CDR3s leave out the opening cysteine and the closing phenylalanine or tryptophan. The order of the fields is CDR3 length, V gene, CDR3 protein.

len: 11
v_gene: TRBV5-1
CDR3aa: ASSLEALPLAF

len: 13
v_gene: TRBV19
CDR3aa: ASSIILISNQPQH

len: 12
v_gene: TRBV2
CDR3aa: ASSASNSNQPQH

len: 13
v_gene: TRBV19
CDR3aa: ASSSPDRANQPQH

len: 12
v_gene: TRBV3-1/TRBV3-2
CDR3aa: ASSPGQPNTEAF

len: 14
v_gene: TRBV10-3
CDR3aa: AISESSGRSNTEAF

len: 12
v_gene: TRBV19
CDR3aa: ATKARQGEQPQH

len: 13
v_gene: TRBV6-5
CDR3aa: ASRADGATNEKLF

len: 13
v_gene: TRBV6-5
CDR3aa: ASSYSRQGQYEQY

len: 12
v_gene: TRBV6-5
CDR3aa: ASSYDRNTGELF

len: 14
v_gene: TRBV4-1
CDR3aa: ASSQDRQGGVETQY

len: 12
v_gene: TRBV19
CDR3aa: ASSNFGTSLGYT

len: 11
v_gene: TRBV3-1/TRBV3-2
CDR3aa: ASSQDRRSEQY

len: 17
v_gene: TRBV14
CDR3aa: ASSQDRAGRVTYNSPLH

len: 17
v_gene: TRBV18
CDR3aa: ASSPLGTGWREQKETQY

len: 12
v_gene: TRBV7-3
CDR3aa: ASSLYPSSDTQY

len: 14
v_gene: TRBV5-8
CDR3aa: ASSLGQGIKNYGYT

len: 12
v_gene: TRBV7-3
CDR3aa: ASSPTPGARLAF

len: 10
v_gene: TRBV6-6
CDR3aa: AATQSAGEAF

len: 11
v_gene: TRBV7-9
CDR3aa: ASSVGQNYGYT

len: 13
v_gene: TRBV7-3
CDR3aa: ASSLSGVPSDTQY

len: 15
v_gene: TRBV7-3
CDR3aa: ASSSLGGLAIYNEQF

len: 10
v_gene: TRBV6-2/TRBV6-3
CDR3aa: ASSFPEYEQY

len: 13
v_gene: TRBV2
CDR3aa: ASSAGRGRDQPQH

len: 11
v_gene: TRBV29-1
CDR3aa: SVLVSNTGELF

len: 10
v_gene: TRBV5-4
CDR3aa: ASSLAGGIAF

len: 12
v_gene: TRBV2
CDR3aa: ASSRDILRYGYT